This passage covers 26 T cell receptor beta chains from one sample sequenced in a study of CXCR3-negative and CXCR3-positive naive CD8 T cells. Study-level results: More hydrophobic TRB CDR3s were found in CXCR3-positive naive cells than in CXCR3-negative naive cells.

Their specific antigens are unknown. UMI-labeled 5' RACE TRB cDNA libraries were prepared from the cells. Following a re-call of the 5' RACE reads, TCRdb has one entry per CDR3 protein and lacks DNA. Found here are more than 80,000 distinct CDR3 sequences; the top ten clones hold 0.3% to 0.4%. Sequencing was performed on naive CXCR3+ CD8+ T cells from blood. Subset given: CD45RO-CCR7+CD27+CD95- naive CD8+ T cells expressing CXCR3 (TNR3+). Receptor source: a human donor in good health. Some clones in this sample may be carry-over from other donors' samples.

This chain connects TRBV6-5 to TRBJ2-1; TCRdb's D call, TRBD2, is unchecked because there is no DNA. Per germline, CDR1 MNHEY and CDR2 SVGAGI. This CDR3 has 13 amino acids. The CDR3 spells CASSYRKSDEQFF.

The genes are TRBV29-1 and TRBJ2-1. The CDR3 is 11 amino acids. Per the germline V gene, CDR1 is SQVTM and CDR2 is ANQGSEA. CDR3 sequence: CSVESENEQFF.

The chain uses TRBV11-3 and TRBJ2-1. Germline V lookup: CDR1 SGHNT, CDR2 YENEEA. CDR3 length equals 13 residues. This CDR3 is CASSQRLDNEQFF.

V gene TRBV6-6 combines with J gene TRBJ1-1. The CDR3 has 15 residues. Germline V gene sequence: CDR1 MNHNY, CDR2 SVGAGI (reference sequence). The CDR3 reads CASSYLSAGNTEAFF.

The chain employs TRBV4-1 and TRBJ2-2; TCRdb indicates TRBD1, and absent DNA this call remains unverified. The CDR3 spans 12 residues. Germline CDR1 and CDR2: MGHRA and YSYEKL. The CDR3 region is CASSHRAGELFF.

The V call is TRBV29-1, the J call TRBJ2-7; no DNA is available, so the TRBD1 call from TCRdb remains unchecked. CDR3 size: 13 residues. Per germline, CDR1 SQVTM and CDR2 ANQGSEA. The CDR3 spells CSVTGDSSYEQYF.

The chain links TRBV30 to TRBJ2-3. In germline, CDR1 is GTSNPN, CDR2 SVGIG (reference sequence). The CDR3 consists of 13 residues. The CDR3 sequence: CAWNWDRFDTQYF.

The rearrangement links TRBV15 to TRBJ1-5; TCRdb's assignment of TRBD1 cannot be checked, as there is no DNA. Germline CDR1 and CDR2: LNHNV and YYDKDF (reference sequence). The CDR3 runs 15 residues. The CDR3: CATSRAGQVNQPQHF.

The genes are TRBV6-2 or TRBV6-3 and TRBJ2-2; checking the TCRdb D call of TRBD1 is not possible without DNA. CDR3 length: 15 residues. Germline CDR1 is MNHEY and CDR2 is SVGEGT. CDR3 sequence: CASRPQGAVTGELFF.

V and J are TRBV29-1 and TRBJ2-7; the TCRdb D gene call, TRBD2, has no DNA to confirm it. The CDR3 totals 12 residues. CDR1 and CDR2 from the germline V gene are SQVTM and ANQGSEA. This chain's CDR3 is CSAGLLGYEQYF.

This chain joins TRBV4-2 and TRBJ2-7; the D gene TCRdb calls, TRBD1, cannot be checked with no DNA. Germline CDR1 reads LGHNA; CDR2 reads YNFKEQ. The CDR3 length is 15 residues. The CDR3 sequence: CASSQEWNRGNEQYF.

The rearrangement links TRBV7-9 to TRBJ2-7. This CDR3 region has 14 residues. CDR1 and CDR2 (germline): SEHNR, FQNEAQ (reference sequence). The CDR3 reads CASSLGGSTYEQYF.

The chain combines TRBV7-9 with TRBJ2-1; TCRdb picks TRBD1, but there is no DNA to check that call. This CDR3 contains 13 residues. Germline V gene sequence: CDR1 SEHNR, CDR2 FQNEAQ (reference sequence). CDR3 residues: CASGGEERGEQFF.

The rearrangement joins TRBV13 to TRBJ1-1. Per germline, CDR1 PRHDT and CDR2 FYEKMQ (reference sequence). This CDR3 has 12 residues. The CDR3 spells CASSLGHREAFF. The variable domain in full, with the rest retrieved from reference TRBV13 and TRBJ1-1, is AAGVIQSPRHLIKEKRETATLKCYPIPRHDTVYWYQQGPGQDPQFLISFYEKMQSDKGSIPDRFSAQQFSDYHSELNMSSLELGDSALYFCASSLGHREAFFGQGTRLTVV.

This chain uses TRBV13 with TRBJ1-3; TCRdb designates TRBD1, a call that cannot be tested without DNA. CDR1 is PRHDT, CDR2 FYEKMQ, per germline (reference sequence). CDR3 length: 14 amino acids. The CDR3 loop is CASRGGPSGNTIYF.

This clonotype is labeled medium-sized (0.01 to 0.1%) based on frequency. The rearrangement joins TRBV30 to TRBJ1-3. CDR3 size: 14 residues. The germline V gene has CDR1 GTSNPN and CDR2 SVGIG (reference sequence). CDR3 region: CAWISAVSGNTIYF.

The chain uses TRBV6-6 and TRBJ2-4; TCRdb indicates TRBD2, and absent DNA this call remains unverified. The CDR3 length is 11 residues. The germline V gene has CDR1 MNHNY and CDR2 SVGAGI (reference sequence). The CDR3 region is CASSEGGIQYF.

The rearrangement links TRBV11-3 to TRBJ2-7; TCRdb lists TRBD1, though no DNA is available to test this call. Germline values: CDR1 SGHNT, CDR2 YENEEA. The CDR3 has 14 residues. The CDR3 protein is CASSLSSGGYEQYF.

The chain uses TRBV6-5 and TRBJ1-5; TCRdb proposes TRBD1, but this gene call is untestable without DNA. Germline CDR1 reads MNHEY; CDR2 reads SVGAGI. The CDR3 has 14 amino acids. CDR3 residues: CASSYRGSNQPQHF.

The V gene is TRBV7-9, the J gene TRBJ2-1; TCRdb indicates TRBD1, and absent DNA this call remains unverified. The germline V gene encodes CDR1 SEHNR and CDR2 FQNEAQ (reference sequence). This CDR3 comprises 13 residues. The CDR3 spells CASSRDSLETQFF.

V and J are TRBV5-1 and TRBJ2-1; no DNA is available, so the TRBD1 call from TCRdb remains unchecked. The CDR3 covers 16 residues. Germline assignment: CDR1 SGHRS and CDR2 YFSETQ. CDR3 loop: CASRETGQSSYNEQFF.

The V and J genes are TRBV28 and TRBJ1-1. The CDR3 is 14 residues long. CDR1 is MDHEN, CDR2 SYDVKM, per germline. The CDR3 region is CASSLSSRNTEAFF.

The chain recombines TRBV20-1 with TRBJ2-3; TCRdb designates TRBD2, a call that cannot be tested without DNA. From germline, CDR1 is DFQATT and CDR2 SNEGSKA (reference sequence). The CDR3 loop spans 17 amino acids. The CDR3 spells CSAHSTSGGPSTDTQYF.

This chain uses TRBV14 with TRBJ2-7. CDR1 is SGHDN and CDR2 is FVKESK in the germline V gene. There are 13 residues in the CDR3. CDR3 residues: CASSQGAYYEQYF.

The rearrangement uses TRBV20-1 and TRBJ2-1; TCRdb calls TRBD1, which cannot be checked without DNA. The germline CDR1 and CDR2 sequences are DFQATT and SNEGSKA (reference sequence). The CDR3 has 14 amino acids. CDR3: CSAKAGASYNEQFF.

The CDR3 region is CSAGTVDYEQYF. The V and J genes are TRBV29-1 and TRBJ2-7; TCRdb names TRBD1, which stays unverified in the absence of DNA. Germline V lookup: CDR1 SQVTM, CDR2 ANQGSEA. This CDR3 region has 12 residues.